The TCR beta chain under discussion was sequenced for a study of blood T cell repertoires in COVID-19. For the study at large: Donors in the United States, Italy and Spain gave samples during acute or convalescent COVID-19. The cDNA or gDNA used as material had been derived from T cells, B-cell-depleted T cells, or PBMCs.

Authors' processing steps: Estimation of nucleated cell counts was performed using reference gene primer amplification. Profiling relied on immunoSEQ multiplex PCR, and the TCRdb table lists in-frame clones only, not all of them. Clone size and V and J calls were adopted from that table, with D and trimming inferred from the DNA. The data hold 180,000 or so clones, with about 70% observed a single time. The CDR3 contains 12 residues. Germline V gene data show CDR1 as SGHRS and CDR2 as YFSETQ. V was pared by 4 bases and J by 3 bases, with 1 base of the junction left unmatched. The TCR was taken from a woman between 50 and 59 years old with active or convalescent COVID-19. Sequencing used peripheral blood. The V gene is TRBV5-1, the J gene TRBJ2-7; 7 bases fit TRBD1. CDR3 protein: CASSGDSYEQYF. The CDR3 bases are TGCGCCAGCAGCGGGGACAGCTACGAGCAGTACTTC.